What follows describes a single T cell receptor (beta chain). This record comes from a study of T cell responses to AZD1222 COVID-19 vaccine. V was pared by 4 bases and J by 4 bases, with 20 bases between. CDR1 is SGHRS, CDR2 YFSETQ, per germline. The CDR3 extends over 16 amino acids. Some clones are missing from TCRdb's copy, which holds only in-frame ones; the method was immunoSEQ multiplex PCR. This table has tens of thousands of clones, under 90% appearing once. The TCR was taken from an adult who received the AZD1222 COVID-19 vaccine. The material sequenced was peripheral blood, taken 28 days after the second AZD1222 dose. This chain connects TRBV5-1 to TRBJ1-2, with D possibly matching TRBD1 (6 bases). The CDR3 region is CASSPNTLSTGYGYTF. The CDR3 region has the DNA TGCGCCAGCAGCCCAAACACATTATCGACAGGCTATGGCTACACCTTC. The variable domain in full, completed from reference TRBV5-1 and TRBJ1-2, reads KAGVTQTPRYLIKTRGQQVTLSCSPISGHRSVSWYQQTPGQGLQFLFEYFSETQRNKGNFPGRFSGRQFSNSRSEMNVSTLELGDSALYLCASSPNTLSTGYGYTFGSGTRLTVV.